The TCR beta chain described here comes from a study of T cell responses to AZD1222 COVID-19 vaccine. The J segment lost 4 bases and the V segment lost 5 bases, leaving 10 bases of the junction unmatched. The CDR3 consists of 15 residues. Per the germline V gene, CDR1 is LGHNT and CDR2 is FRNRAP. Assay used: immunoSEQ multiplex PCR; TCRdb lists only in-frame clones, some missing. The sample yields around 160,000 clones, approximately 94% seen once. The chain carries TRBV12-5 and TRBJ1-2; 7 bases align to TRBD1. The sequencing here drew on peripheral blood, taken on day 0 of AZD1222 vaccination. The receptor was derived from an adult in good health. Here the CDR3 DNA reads TGTGCTAGTGGTCCGGGACAGCCTCCTACCTATGGCTACACCTTC. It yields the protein CASGPGQPPTYGYTF.